A selection of T cell receptor beta chains follows, all from one sample in a study of graft-versus-host responses after intestinal transplantation. Antigen specificity for these receptors is unknown. This table comes from immunoSEQ multiplex PCR, and its TCRdb copy is limited to in-frame clones, with some not included. The repertoire holds about 90,000 clones, with 94% as singletons. The specimen was unstimulated CD4+ T cells sorted from spleen or lymph node cells, collected before transplant. The receptors stem from a human donor who was the organ donor for an intestinal transplant. CDR3s include the opening cysteine and the closing phenylalanine or tryptophan. A D gene is named only where the DNA matches it firmly. A row's size may be missing; if present it is once, few, many or a size class.

NA	TRBV18	NA	TRBJ2-5	CASSPSFQETQYF	TGTGCCAGCTCACCAAGTTTTCAAGAGACCCAGTACTTC
NA	TRBV7-2	NA	TRBJ2-3	CASSLSKDTQYF	TGTGCCAGCAGCTTGTCGAAAGATACGCAGTATTTT
NA	TRBV5-5	TRBD1	TRBJ1-1	CASTSHRGLGAFF	TGTGCCAGCACCTCCCACAGGGGGCTCGGAGCTTTCTTT
NA	TRBV6-6	NA	TRBJ2-3	CASSYSSGPSTDTQYF	TGTGCCAGCAGTTACTCGTCAGGGCCGAGCACAGATACGCAGTATTTT
once	TRBV15	NA	TRBJ2-1	CATSRAGQGHSYNEQFF	TGTGCCACCAGCAGAGCAGGGCAGGGTCACTCCTACAATGAGCAGTTCTTC
NA	TRBV4-1	NA	TRBJ2-5	CASSQGQVQVETQYF	TGCGCCAGCAGCCAAGGACAGGTCCAGGTCGAGACCCAGTACTTC
NA	TRBV2	NA	TRBJ1-5	CASSPATRDQPQHF	TGTGCCAGCAGTCCGGCTACCCGTGATCAGCCCCAGCATTTT
NA	TRBV19	TRBD1	TRBJ2-4	CASSGDSIFSQYF	TGTGCCAGTAGTGGGGACAGTATCTTTTCACAGTACTTC
NA	TRBV19	NA	TRBJ1-2	CASSGNREAYGYTF	TGTGCCAGTAGTGGTAACAGGGAGGCCTATGGCTACACCTTC
NA	TRBV30	NA	TRBJ1-1	CAWRLQGMNTEAFF	TGTGCCTGGAGGTTACAGGGCATGAACACTGAAGCTTTCTTT
NA	TRBV29-1	NA	TRBJ1-5	CSVGTDLNQPQHF	TGCAGCGTTGGCACAGATCTCAACCAGCCCCAGCATTTT
NA	TRBV5-5	NA	TRBJ2-3	CASSLLRGTDTQYF	TGTGCCAGCAGCTTGCTGCGGGGCACAGATACGCAGTATTTT
NA	TRBV7-3	TRBD1	TRBJ2-2	CASSLDRGTGELFF	TGTGCCAGCAGCTTGGACAGGGGCACCGGGGAGCTGTTTTTT
NA	TRBV6-6	NA	TRBJ1-3	CASRTASGNTIYF	TGTGCCAGCAGAACAGCATCTGGAAACACCATATATTTT
NA	TRBV5-5	TRBD1	TRBJ2-3	CASSRGQGAFNTQYF	TGTGCCAGCAGCCGGGGACAGGGCGCCTTTAATACGCAGTATTTT
once	TRBV28	TRBD1	TRBJ2-7	CASSYDRASSYEQYF	TGTGCCAGCAGTTACGACAGGGCGAGCTCCTACGAGCAGTACTTC
NA	TRBV10-3	NA	TRBJ2-1	CAIKSGLNSYNEQFF	TGTGCCATCAAATCAGGGTTAAACTCCTACAATGAGCAGTTCTTC
NA	TRBV12-5	NA	TRBJ1-1	CASGLIPPRGALVPAFF	TGTGCTAGTGGTTTGATACCCCCCCGGGGGGCTCTTGTTCCGGCTTTCTTT
NA	TRBV18	NA	TRBJ1-6	CASSPPSGVYNSPLHF	TGTGCCAGCTCACCACCGTCAGGGGTGTATAATTCACCCCTCCACTTT
NA	TRBV19	NA	TRBJ1-5	CASSIGLGTPISNQPQHF	TGTGCCAGTAGTATTGGTCTAGGGACACCGATTAGCAATCAGCCCCAGCATTTT
NA	TRBV6-5	NA	TRBJ1-6	CASRGNSPLHF	TGTGCCAGCAGAGGCAATTCACCCCTCCACTTT
NA	TRBV18	TRBD1	TRBJ1-2	CASSPGQGSNYGYTF	TGTGCCAGCTCACCGGGACAGGGGTCTAACTATGGCTACACCTTC
NA	TRBV19	NA	TRBJ1-1	CASRNSAGGNTEAFF	TGTGCCAGTCGCAACTCGGCCGGGGGGAACACTGAAGCTTTCTTT
NA	TRBV5-1	NA	TRBJ1-1	CASSLALAGEAFF	TGCGCCAGCAGCTTGGCCTTGGCAGGGGAAGCTTTCTTT
NA	TRBV4-1	NA	TRBJ1-1	CASKLEGDTEAFF	TGCGCCAGCAAATTAGAAGGGGACACTGAAGCTTTCTTT
NA	TRBV9	NA	TRBJ2-5	CASSVGTVIAQETQYF	TGTGCCAGCAGCGTAGGAACAGTCATAGCGCAAGAGACCCAGTACTTC
NA	TRBV25-1	NA	TRBJ2-3	CASSESEIGTDTQYF	TGTGCCAGCAGTGAATCTGAGATAGGGACAGATACGCAGTATTTT
NA	TRBV6-1	NA	TRBJ2-2	CASSGLGGETGELFF	TGTGCCAGCAGTGGGTTAGGGGGGGAGACCGGGGAGCTGTTTTTT
NA	TRBV28	TRBD1	TRBJ1-6	CASSSPGTAYNSPLHF	TGTGCCAGCAGTTCCCCAGGGACAGCGTATAATTCACCCCTCCACTTT
NA	TRBV7-9	NA	TRBJ2-6	CASSQWGTPGANVLTF	TGTGCCAGCAGCCAATGGGGTACGCCTGGGGCCAACGTCCTGACTTTC
NA	TRBV14	NA	TRBJ1-2	CASSQVGAGGLMGYTF	TGTGCCAGCAGCCAAGTGGGCGCCGGGGGACTTATGGGCTACACCTTC
NA	TRBV19	NA	TRBJ1-6	CASRSQGQNSPLHF	TGTGCCAGTCGATCCCAGGGGCAGAATTCACCCCTCCACTTT
NA	TRBV29-1	NA	TRBJ2-7	CSGGTGAYEQYF	TGCAGCGGGGGGACGGGGGCCTACGAGCAGTACTTC
NA	TRBV2	TRBD2	TRBJ2-1	CASREITSGGFREQFF	TGTGCCAGCAGGGAAATCACTAGCGGGGGGTTTAGAGAGCAGTTCTTC
NA	TRBV12-5	NA	TRBJ2-7	CASGLSGFEQYF	TGTGCTAGTGGTTTGTCAGGGTTCGAGCAGTACTTC
NA	TRBV5-6	TRBD1	TRBJ1-2	CASSLDRAFYGYTF	TGTGCCAGCAGCCTGGACAGGGCCTTCTATGGCTACACCTTC
NA	TRBV7-9	NA	TRBJ2-2	CASSHPGTQPNTGELFF	TGTGCCAGCAGCCACCCTGGGACTCAACCCAACACCGGGGAGCTGTTTTTT
NA	TRBV5-4	TRBD1	TRBJ2-1	CASSLNLGDRLYNEQFF	TGTGCCAGCAGCTTAAATCTAGGGGACAGGCTCTACAATGAGCAGTTCTTC
NA	TRBV5-1	TRBD2	TRBJ2-3	CASSFASGGADTQYF	TGCGCCAGCAGCTTCGCTAGCGGGGGGGCAGATACGCAGTATTTT
NA	TRBV7-2	TRBD2	TRBJ2-1	CASSSRGLAGGRRDEQFF	TGTGCCAGCAGCTCCCGAGGGCTAGCGGGGGGTCGAAGGGATGAGCAGTTCTTC